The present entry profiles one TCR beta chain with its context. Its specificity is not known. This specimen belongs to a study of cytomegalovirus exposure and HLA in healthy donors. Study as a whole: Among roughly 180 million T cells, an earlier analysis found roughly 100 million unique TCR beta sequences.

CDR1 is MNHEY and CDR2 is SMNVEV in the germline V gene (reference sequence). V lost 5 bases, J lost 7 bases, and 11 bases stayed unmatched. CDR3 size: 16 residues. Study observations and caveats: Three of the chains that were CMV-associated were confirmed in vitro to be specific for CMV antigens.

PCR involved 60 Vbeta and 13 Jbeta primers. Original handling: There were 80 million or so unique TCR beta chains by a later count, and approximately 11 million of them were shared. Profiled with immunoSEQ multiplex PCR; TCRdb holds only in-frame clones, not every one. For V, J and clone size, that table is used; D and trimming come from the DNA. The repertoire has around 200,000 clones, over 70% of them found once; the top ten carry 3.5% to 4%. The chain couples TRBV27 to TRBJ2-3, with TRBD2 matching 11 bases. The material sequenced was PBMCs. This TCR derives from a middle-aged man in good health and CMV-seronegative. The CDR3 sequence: CASSTYQGLAVHTQYF. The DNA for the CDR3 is TGTGCCAGCAGTACCTACCAGGGACTAGCGGTCCATACGCAGTATTTT.